This T cell receptor beta chain was recovered during a study of shared clonotypes between healthy human individuals. Naive CD8 cells, CD45RO-negative and positively selected for CCR7, excluded terminally differentiated effector memory CD45RA+ cells. This CDR3 region has 13 residues. Germline lookup yields CDR1 SQVTM and CDR2 ANQGSEA. Trimming took 4 bases from V and 6 from J, leaving 15 bases between them. Only in-frame clones appear in the TCRdb table, and some are missing; sequencing was by immunoSEQ multiplex PCR. Of 630,000 or so clones listed, nearly 98% are singletons. The sequence derives from a man between 25 and 39 years old in good health. Source material: naive CD8+ T cells sorted from blood. The rearrangement uses TRBV29-1 and TRBJ1-1; D might be TRBD1 (5 bases). The chain's CDR3 is CSVVQAGRPEAFF. The CDR3, as DNA: TGCAGCGTTGTCCAGGCAGGGCGGCCTGAAGCTTTCTTT.